The clone carrying this TCR beta chain has a single count. Its target is unknown. The data originate from a study of response to subunit inactivated influenza vaccine. Whole-study findings and limits: Authors suggested each seasonal influenza vaccination recruits few new T cells.

TCRdb fed the RT-PCR reads into MiXCR, producing one record per CDR3 protein. The table has roughly 150,000 distinct CDR3 sequences, 11% seen once. Germline-derived CDR1 and CDR2 are MDHEN and SYDVKM. This CDR3 region has 15 residues. Unmatched junction bases numbered 12, after V lost 5 bases and J lost 6 bases. The sample here was non-naive T cells sorted from PBMCs, taken about 40 days after vaccination. The chain links TRBV28 to TRBJ2-7, with 8 bases lining up with TRBD1. This TCR came from a man aged 50-60 years who received an inactivated influenza vaccine. CDR3 region: CASSPPGTGTLEQYF. As DNA, the CDR3 is TGTGCCAGCAGTCCCCCCGGGACAGGTACTCTCGAGCAGTACTTC.